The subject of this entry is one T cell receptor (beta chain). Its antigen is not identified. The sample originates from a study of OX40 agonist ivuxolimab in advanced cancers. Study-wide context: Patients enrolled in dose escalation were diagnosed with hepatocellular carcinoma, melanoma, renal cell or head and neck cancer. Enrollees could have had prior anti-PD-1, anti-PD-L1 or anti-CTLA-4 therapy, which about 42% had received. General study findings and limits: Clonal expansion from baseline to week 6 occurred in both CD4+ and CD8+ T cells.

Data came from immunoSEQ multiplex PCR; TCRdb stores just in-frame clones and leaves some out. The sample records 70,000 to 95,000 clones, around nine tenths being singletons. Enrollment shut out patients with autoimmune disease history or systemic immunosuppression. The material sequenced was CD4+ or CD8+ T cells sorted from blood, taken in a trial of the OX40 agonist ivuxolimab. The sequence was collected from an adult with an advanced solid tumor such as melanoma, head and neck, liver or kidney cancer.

The CDR3 sequence: CASSIRNEQFF. DNA of the CDR3: TGTGCCAGCAGCATCCGGAATGAGCAGTTCTTC. The V and J genes are TRBV5-6 and TRBJ2-1; D ambiguous. Germline CDR1 SGHDT, CDR2 YYEEEE. Trimming removed 4 bases at V and 7 bases at J, with 6 bases between. CDR3 length: 11 amino acids.